The 8 T cell receptor beta chains reported below all come from one sample, sequenced in a study of blood T cell repertoires in COVID-19. Clones were sequenced by immunoSEQ multiplex PCR, and TCRdb holds only the in-frame ones, with some missing. The data hold about 190,000 clones, with around nine tenths observed a single time. The sample taken for sequencing was peripheral blood. These receptors all come from a woman aged 40-49 years who had recovered from COVID-19.

The rearrangement links TRBV10-3 to TRBJ2-3, with 8 bases matching TRBD2. CDR1 is ENHRY, CDR2 SYGVKD, per germline. Trimming removed 6 bases from V and 2 bases from J; junction bases left unmatched: 7. This CDR3 comprises 15 residues. The DNA of the CDR3 is TGTGCCATCAGGAACGCGGGAGGCCTCACAGATACGCAGTATTTT. Protein sequence: CAIRNAGGLTDTQYF.

V and J are TRBV11-2 and TRBJ2-3, with D perhaps TRBD2 (5 bases). Trimming shortened V by 4 bases and J by 13 bases, and 15 bases separated the two germline ends. In germline, CDR1 is SGHAT, CDR2 FQNNGV. The CDR3 extends over 12 amino acids. CDR3: CASSSMDSREYF. The CDR3 DNA follows: TGTGCCAGCAGCTCCATGGACTCAAGGGAGTATTTT.

The genes are TRBV19 and TRBJ2-6; TRBD2 matches at 7 bases. CDR3 length equals 16 residues. Germline V lookup: CDR1 LNHDA, CDR2 SQIVND (reference sequence). Germline trimming cut 9 bases from V and 2 bases from J; bases unmatched to any gene: 10. The CDR3 DNA follows: TGTGCCAGCGCGCGGGGGTACTCGGCTGGGGCCAACGTCCTGACTTTC. Translated: CASARGYSAGANVLTF.

The chain recombines TRBV18 with TRBJ2-1; 8 nucleotides match TRBD2. The CDR3 contains 17 residues. Germline V lookup: CDR1 KGHSH, CDR2 LQKENI. With V trimmed by 3 bases and J by 1 base, 8 bases remained unmatched. The CDR3 loop is CASSPSTSGFSYNEQFF. In DNA, the CDR3 is TGTGCCAGCTCACCTTCTACTAGCGGTTTTTCCTACAATGAGCAGTTCTTC.

V is TRBV3-1 (or the pseudogene TRBV3-2) and J is TRBJ1-1; TRBD1 matches at 8 bases. Germline CDR1 and CDR2: LGHDT and YNNKEL (reference sequence). J lost 2 bases, V lost 6 bases, and 5 bases had no gene match. CDR3 length: 14 amino acids. The CDR3, as DNA: TGTGCCAGCAGGGGGACAGGAGCAAACACTGAAGCTTTCTTT. It is translated as CASRGTGANTEAFF.

The chain has TRBV19 and TRBJ2-2; D might be TRBD2 (5 bases). There are 15 residues in the CDR3. The V end lost 3 bases, the J end lost 0 bases, and 8 bases lay between the germline ends. Germline CDR1 LNHDA, CDR2 SQIVND (reference sequence). The CDR3 sequence is CASSIEGSNTGELFF. The CDR3 DNA follows: TGTGCCAGTAGTATTGAGGGCTCGAACACCGGGGAGCTGTTTTTT. Full variable domain (rest looked up from reference TRBV19 and TRBJ2-2): DGGITQSPKYLFRKEGQNVTLSCEQNLNHDAMYWYRQDPGQGLRLIYYSQIVNDFQKGDIAEGYSVSREKKESFPLTVTSAQKNPTAFYLCASSIEGSNTGELFFGEGSRLTVL.

The genes are TRBV19 and TRBJ1-5, with D unresolved. From germline, CDR1 is LNHDA and CDR2 SQIVND (reference sequence). CDR3 length equals 15 residues. V lost 4 bases, J lost 5 bases, and 15 bases lay in between. The CDR3 reads CASSTHPGSDQPQHF. In DNA form, the CDR3 reads TGTGCCAGTAGTACTCACCCGGGGTCGGATCAGCCCCAGCATTTT.

This clone was seen a handful of times. The V and J genes are TRBV6-2 or TRBV6-3 and TRBJ1-1; 9 bases map to TRBD1. V dropped 2 bases and J dropped 2; count of bases not matched to a gene: 3. This CDR3 region has 15 residues. The germline V gene encodes CDR1 MNHEY and CDR2 SVGEGT. The chain's CDR3 is CASSYGDRVNTEAFF. The CDR3 coding sequence is TGTGCCAGCAGTTACGGGGACAGGGTAAACACTGAAGCTTTCTTT.